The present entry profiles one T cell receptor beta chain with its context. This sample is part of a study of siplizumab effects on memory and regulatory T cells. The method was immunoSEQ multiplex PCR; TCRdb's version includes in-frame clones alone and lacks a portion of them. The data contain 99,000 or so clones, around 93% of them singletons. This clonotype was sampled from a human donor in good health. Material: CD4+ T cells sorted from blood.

The CDR3 loop reads CASSASGTGIYEQYF. The CDR3 DNA reads as TGTGCCAGTAGTGCCTCCGGGACAGGGATTTACGAGCAGTACTTC. This sequence joins TRBV19 and TRBJ2-7, with 9 nucleotides matching TRBD1. J gave up 4 bases and V 5 bases, and 9 bases lay outside the gene matches. Germline V CDR1 and CDR2: LNHDA, SQIVND (reference sequence). This CDR3 region has 15 residues.